This TCR beta chain is from a study of blood T cell repertoires in COVID-19. Whole-study context: Samples representing acute and convalescent COVID-19 were sourced from the United States, Italy and Spain. The cDNA or gDNA used as material had been derived from T cells, B-cell-depleted T cells, or PBMCs.

Source study methods: Estimates of nucleated cell counts were drawn from the amplification of reference gene primers. Repertoires were generated with immunoSEQ multiplex PCR, while TCRdb's copy carries only in-frame clones and drops some. That table supplies the V and J calls and clone size; D and trimming were determined from the DNA. The table includes some 290,000 clones, roughly nine tenths detected once. Seattle cases were enrolled at active infection and followed longitudinally. The CDR3 loop spans 15 amino acids. The V end lost 0 bases, the J end lost 2 bases, and 10 bases lay between the germline ends. Germline V gene data show CDR1 as SGDLS and CDR2 as YYNGEE.

The chain recombines TRBV9 with TRBJ2-3; D is unresolved. Sequencing used peripheral blood. This TCR was recovered from a woman aged 25 to 45 with COVID-19, enrolled during active disease. Here the CDR3 reads CASSVAPSDTDTQYF. As DNA, the CDR3 is TGTGCCAGCAGCGTAGCCCCCTCAGACACAGATACGCAGTATTTT.